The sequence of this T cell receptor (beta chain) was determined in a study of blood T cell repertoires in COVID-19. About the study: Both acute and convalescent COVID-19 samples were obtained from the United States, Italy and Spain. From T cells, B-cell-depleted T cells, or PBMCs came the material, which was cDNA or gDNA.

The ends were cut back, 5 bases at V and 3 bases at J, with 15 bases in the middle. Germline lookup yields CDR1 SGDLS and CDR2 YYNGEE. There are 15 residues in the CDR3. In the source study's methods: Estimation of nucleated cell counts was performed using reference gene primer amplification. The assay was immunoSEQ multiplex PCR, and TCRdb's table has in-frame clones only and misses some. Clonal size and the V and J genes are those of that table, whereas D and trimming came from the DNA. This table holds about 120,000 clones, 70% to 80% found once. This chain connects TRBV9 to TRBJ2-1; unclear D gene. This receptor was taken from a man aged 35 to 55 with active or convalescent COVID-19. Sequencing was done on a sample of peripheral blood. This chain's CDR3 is CASSRNVGLYNEQFF. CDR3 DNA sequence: TGTGCCAGCAGTCGGAACGTGGGCCTCTACAATGAGCAGTTCTTC.